The T cell receptor (beta chain) described here comes from a study of T cells in Graves' hyperthyroidism and ophthalmopathy. Study-wide context: The initial diagnosis was the point when peripheral blood was collected, ahead of any treatment.

Points on this clonotype: Its specificity is unknown.

Fresh peripheral blood, around 9.2 ml of it, supplied the PBMCs. Study-wide results and limits: The model made its ophthalmopathy prediction, and onset followed a median around 6.9 months later. Blood also carried most thyroid clonotypes expanded above 0.001.

This CDR3 is 15 amino acids long. The germline V gene has CDR1 SGHDT and CDR2 YYEEEE. The V and J ends lost 4 bases and 8 bases respectively, with 21 bases between them. The investigators amplified TCR beta CDR3 regions from RNA transcripts. The HTBI primer set drove a first-round RT-PCR of the TCR CDR3. TCRdb ran MiXCR on the multiplex PCR reads and lists one entry per CDR3 protein. Of about 380,000 distinct CDR3 sequences listed, 15% to 20% were seen once; the top ten hold about 38%. Material for sequencing was blood. The receptor comes from a man aged 18 to 30 with Graves' ophthalmopathy. The chain is built from TRBV5-6 and TRBJ1-1, with D perhaps matching TRBD1 (5 bases). CDR3 residues: CASSHRTQGGLEAFF. The CDR3 nucleotides read TGTGCCAGCAGCCACAGAACCCAGGGAGGGTTGGAAGCTTTCTTT.